Listed below are T cell receptor beta chains from one sample, sequenced in a study of blood T cells in healthy people across ages. One entry per CDR3 protein results from TCRdb running MiXCR on the 5' RACE reads. The sample lists some 880,000 distinct CDR3 sequences, about 36% seen once, with over 10% in the top ten. Sequenced input: blood. The receptors stem from a man aged 18 to 30 in good health. Each CDR3 is given with its conserved first and last residue. The order of the fields is J gene, V gene, CDR3 protein.

TRBJ2-5	TRBV9	CASSAGQVQETQYF
TRBJ1-1	TRBV4-3	CASSQDTTGGTDTEAFF
TRBJ2-7	TRBV14	CASSQREDSYEQYF
TRBJ2-6	TRBV4-1	CASSQKGPPSGRVPSGANVLTF
TRBJ1-2	TRBV20-1	CSAPQLNYGYTF
TRBJ2-4	TRBV5-5	CASSLEGRGSKNIQYF
TRBJ2-3	TRBV9	CASSDRGTNTDTQYF
TRBJ2-1	TRBV24-1	CATSGPGLAGGSSYNEQFF
TRBJ2-1	TRBV4-3	CASSQDLRNEQFF
TRBJ2-7	TRBV2	CASSEARQMDHEQYF
TRBJ1-5	TRBV7-8	CASSLESGSGQPQHF
TRBJ2-1	TRBV4-1	CASSPGLVGDEQFF
TRBJ1-1	TRBV10-3	CAISGRLNRAGTEAFF
TRBJ2-1	TRBV5-1	CASSGGGGYNEQFF
TRBJ2-3	TRBV7-2	CASSLAGARDTQYF
TRBJ1-2	TRBV7-3	CASSSNDRTRSGYTF
TRBJ2-1	TRBV9	CASSVGAGGDEQFF
TRBJ1-2	TRBV7-2	CASSLRDKDSGYTF
TRBJ2-3	TRBV14	CASSQGTSGSRYF
TRBJ2-5	TRBV2	CASSDHPLGTQYF
TRBJ2-1	TRBV28	CASSPLSGPEPYNEQFF
TRBJ2-1	TRBV6-2/TRBV6-3	CASSYRGVRNEQFF
TRBJ2-1	TRBV4-3	CASRPGLALDEQFF
TRBJ2-1	TRBV20-1	CSARGGASYNEQFF
TRBJ1-5	TRBV18	CASSTGLTGVVQPQHF
TRBJ2-1	TRBV6-5	CASSYSNRAGYNEQFF
TRBJ1-6	TRBV6-2/TRBV6-3	CASRIGLYNSPLHF
TRBJ2-4	TRBV9	CASSPAGRDIQYF
TRBJ1-2	TRBV10-3	CAGGDRGLVIGYTF
-	TRBV10-3	CVISDAGTGVGEQYF
TRBJ2-3	TRBV10-3	CAISESGVMDTQYF
TRBJ2-3	TRBV20-1	CSAREPGPDTQYF
TRBJ2-1	TRBV18	CASSPGTSGGRSYNEQFF
TRBJ1-1	TRBV18	CASAPRGDGEAFF
TRBJ2-3	TRBV15	CATSRDLRGGTDTQYF
TRBJ2-3	TRBV7-2	CASSPSNPRDTQYF
TRBJ1-1	TRBV10-3	CAISEQGAGQDTEAFF
TRBJ2-3	TRBV6-2/TRBV6-3	CASSYSGLAGAFTDTQYF
TRBJ2-3	TRBV5-6	CASSLGVYTDTQYF
TRBJ1-5	TRBV6-1	CASREGRYQPQHF